Listed below are T cell receptor beta chains from one sample, sequenced in a study of OX40 agonist ivuxolimab in advanced cancers. Assay: immunoSEQ multiplex PCR; the TCRdb copy retains only in-frame clones and omits some. The sample carries some 60,000 clones, more than 75% recorded once. The specimen was CD4+ or CD8+ T cells sorted from blood, collected in a trial of the OX40 agonist ivuxolimab. Receptors were obtained from an adult with an advanced solid tumor such as melanoma, head and neck, liver or kidney cancer. CDR3s include the opening cysteine and the closing phenylalanine or tryptophan. D genes are given only for firm matches. Clone size is not always given. Where it is, it says once, few, many or a class for expanded clones.

- - TRBJ1-1 TRBV10-2 CASTLEGMNTEAFF TGCGCCAGCACGCTCGAGGGCATGAACACTGAAGCTTTCTTT
- TRBD1 TRBJ2-7 TRBV5-1 CASSLSGGYEQYF TGCGCCAGCAGCTTGTCAGGGGGTTACGAGCAGTACTTC
- - TRBJ1-1 TRBV18 CASSPGVAGPTEAFF TGTGCCAGCTCACCCGGAGTTGCGGGGCCCACTGAAGCTTTCTTT
once - TRBJ2-1 TRBV21-1 CASSKEGGRASSYNEQFF TGTGCCAGCAGCAAAGAGGGCGGGAGGGCGAGCTCCTACAATGAGCAGTTCTTC
- - TRBJ1-5 TRBV10-3 CAISRGAGFSNQPQHF TGTGCCATCAGCCGGGGGGCCGGCTTTAGCAATCAGCCCCAGCATTTT
- TRBD2 TRBJ2-1 TRBV5-1 CASSLEWRGAHEQFF TGTGCCAGCAGCTTGGAATGGCGGGGGGCGCATGAGCAGTTCTTC
- - TRBJ1-4 TRBV4-1 CASSRTGGGIGTNEKLFF TGCGCCAGCAGCCGAACGGGGGGGGGAATTGGAACTAATGAAAAACTGTTTTTT
- - TRBJ1-1 TRBV6-5 CASSYSSSLNTEAFF TGTGCCAGCAGTTACTCGAGTTCTCTGAACACTGAAGCTTTCTTT
- - TRBJ1-5 TRBV7-9 CASSLEVNQPQHF TGTGCCAGCAGCTTAGAGGTCAATCAGCCCCAGCATTTT
few - TRBJ2-2 TRBV15 CATAKGGANTGELFF TGTGCCACCGCAAAGGGGGGAGCGAACACCGGGGAGCTGTTTTTT
- TRBD2 TRBJ2-4 TRBV4-1 CASSQGLAGVLAKNIQYF TGCGCCAGCAGCCAAGGCCTAGCGGGGGTTCTAGCCAAAAACATTCAGTACTTC
- - TRBJ2-3 TRBV4-3 CASSQEARGGADTQYF TGCGCCAGCAGCCAAGAGGCCAGGGGAGGCGCAGATACGCAGTATTTT
- - TRBJ1-4 TRBV27 CASSLISTATNEKLFF TGTGCCAGCAGTTTAATATCGACAGCAACTAATGAAAAACTGTTTTTT
few - TRBJ1-3 TRBV14 CASSLGNTIYF TGTGCCAGCAGCCTTGGAAACACCATATATTTT
- - TRBJ2-7 TRBV4-2 CASSPRETYEQYF TGTGCCAGCAGCCCCCGGGAGACCTACGAGCAGTACTTC
- - TRBJ2-7 TRBV9 CASSVGHLGGYEQYF TGTGCCAGCAGCGTAGGGCACCTTGGGGGCTACGAGCAGTACTTC
- - TRBJ2-1 TRBV7-2 CASSLTRDPPRNEQFF TGTGCCAGCAGCTTAACTCGGGACCCCCCACGGAATGAGCAGTTCTTC
once TRBD1 TRBJ2-3 TRBV5-1 CASSVNRGDTQYF TGCGCCAGCAGCGTTAACAGGGGTGATACGCAGTATTTT
- TRBD2 TRBJ2-1 TRBV2 CASIAGTSYNEQFF TGTGCCAGCATAGCGGGTACTTCCTACAATGAGCAGTTCTTC
- - TRBJ2-1 TRBV18 CASSPPELDSYNEQFF TGTGCCAGCTCACCACCAGAGCTAGACTCCTACAATGAGCAGTTCTTC
many TRBD1 TRBJ2-5 TRBV7-2 CASSVGQGRQTQYF TGTGCCAGCAGTGTCGGACAGGGGAGACAGACCCAGTACTTC
- - TRBJ2-1 TRBV5-1 CASSYSADPLNEQFF TGCGCCAGCAGCTATAGTGCGGACCCGCTCAATGAGCAGTTCTTC
- - TRBJ1-2 TRBV5-4 CASSSPSSNYGYTF TGTGCCAGCAGCTCCCCCAGCTCTAACTATGGCTACACCTTC
few - TRBJ1-2 TRBV4-3 CASSQVSGNGYTF TGCGCCAGCAGCCAAGTTTCAGGGAATGGCTACACCTTC
- TRBD1 TRBJ1-2 TRBV27 CASSLYRGFMEGYTF TGTGCCAGCAGCCTATACAGGGGTTTTATGGAAGGCTACACCTTC
- TRBD1 TRBJ1-2 TRBV6-5 CASRPGTGGGYTF TGTGCCAGCAGACCCGGGACAGGGGGTGGCTACACCTTC
- - TRBJ1-1 TRBV29-1 CSVGDPNTEAFF TGCAGCGTTGGGGATCCGAACACTGAAGCTTTCTTT
- - TRBJ1-2 TRBV6-5 CASNPRANGWQGYTF TGTGCCAGCAATCCTCGGGCAAATGGGTGGCAGGGCTACACCTTC
- - TRBJ1-2 TRBV6-1 CASEGGGRGYYGYTF TGTGCCAGTGAAGGGGGGGGCAGAGGGTACTATGGCTACACCTTC
- - TRBJ1-3 TRBV5-6 CASSQDFRNTIYF TGTGCCAGCAGCCAGGACTTTAGGAACACCATATATTTT
- - TRBJ2-7 TRBV30 CAWSRSSYEQYF TGTGCCTGGAGTCGGAGCTCCTACGAGCAGTACTTC
- TRBD2 TRBJ2-4 TRBV5-5 CASSLAVAGASGMAKNIQYF TGTGCCAGCAGCTTGGCGGTAGCGGGGGCTTCAGGCATGGCCAAAAACATTCAGTACTTC
- TRBD1 TRBJ1-2 TRBV4-3 CASSPSGTGTIYGYTF TGCGCCAGCAGCCCTTCCGGGACAGGGACCATCTATGGCTACACCTTC
- - TRBJ1-2 TRBV6-1 CASSALGEAGPGYGYTF TGTGCCAGCAGTGCCCTCGGAGAGGCCGGGCCGGGCTATGGCTACACCTTC
- - TRBJ2-4 TRBV19 CASSDRLAVGADIQYF TGTGCCAGTAGTGATCGGCTAGCGGTGGGGGCAGACATTCAGTACTTC
- - TRBJ2-7 TRBV28 CASIRGLDSYEQYF TGTGCCAGCATTCGGGGGCTGGACTCCTACGAGCAGTACTTC
- - TRBJ1-3 TRBV30 CAWSSPGRYSGNTIYF TGTGCCTGGAGTTCACCGGGACGCTACTCTGGAAACACCATATATTTT
few - TRBJ1-2 TRBV28 CASTPLDGGYGYTF TGTGCCAGCACGCCCCTAGATGGGGGCTATGGCTACACCTTC
- TRBD2 TRBJ2-1 TRBV11-2 CASSSGTSDYNEQFF TGTGCCAGCAGCTCCGGGACTAGCGACTACAATGAGCAGTTCTTC
- - TRBJ1-4 TRBV28 CASSLTSREKLFF TGTGCCAGCAGTTTAACCTCACGGGAAAAACTGTTTTTT
few - TRBJ1-5 TRBV7-8 CASSLESNQPQHF TGTGCCAGCAGCTTGGAGAGCAATCAGCCCCAGCATTTT
- - TRBJ1-2 TRBV6-5 CASSYRAYSSGGYTF TGTGCCAGCAGTTACAGGGCGTACTCGTCTGGGGGCTACACCTTC
- - TRBJ1-1 TRBV11-1 CASSQPGGTEAFF TGTGCCAGCAGCCAACCTGGGGGGACTGAAGCTTTCTTT
- - TRBJ1-1 TRBV6-1 CASTLTRTVEAFF TGTGCCAGCACCCTAACAAGGACAGTAGAAGCTTTCTTT
- - TRBJ1-1 TRBV7-9 CASSLLRDAGTEAFF TGTGCCAGCAGCTTATTACGGGACGCAGGCACTGAAGCTTTCTTT
few - TRBJ1-1 TRBV7-3 CASSSDRSSTEAFF TGTGCCAGCAGCTCCGACAGGTCCAGCACTGAAGCTTTCTTT
- TRBD2 TRBJ2-7 TRBV7-6 CASSSTPSGSSYEQYF TGTGCCAGCAGCTCGACGCCTAGCGGGAGCTCCTACGAGCAGTACTTC
once - TRBJ2-5 TRBV7-9 CASSAGLNQETQYF TGTGCCAGCAGCGCCGGTCTGAACCAAGAGACCCAGTACTTC
- - TRBJ2-4 TRBV29-1 CSVAGTAKNIQYF TGCAGCGTTGCCGGGACAGCCAAAAACATTCAGTACTTC
once TRBD2 TRBJ2-5 TRBV9 CASSVQASGAETQYF TGTGCCAGCAGCGTACAGGCTAGCGGGGCAGAGACCCAGTACTTC
once - TRBJ2-1 TRBV2 CASSVGGFEQFF TGTGCCAGCAGTGTTGGTGGCTTTGAGCAGTTCTTC
- - TRBJ2-5 TRBV7-9 CASSLHSGGETQYF TGTGCCAGCAGCTTACACAGTGGAGGAGAGACCCAGTACTTC
few - TRBJ1-6 TRBV21-1 CASSKVTVYNSPLHF TGTGCCAGCAGCAAAGTCACAGTCTATAATTCACCCCTCCACTTT
- TRBD1 TRBJ1-2 TRBV28 CASSRLSDREDGYTF TGTGCCAGCAGCCGTCTGAGTGACAGGGAGGATGGCTACACCTTC
- TRBD1 TRBJ2-5 TRBV11-1 CASSPRTGFRGETQYF TGTGCCAGCAGCCCCCGGACAGGGTTTAGGGGGGAGACCCAGTACTTC